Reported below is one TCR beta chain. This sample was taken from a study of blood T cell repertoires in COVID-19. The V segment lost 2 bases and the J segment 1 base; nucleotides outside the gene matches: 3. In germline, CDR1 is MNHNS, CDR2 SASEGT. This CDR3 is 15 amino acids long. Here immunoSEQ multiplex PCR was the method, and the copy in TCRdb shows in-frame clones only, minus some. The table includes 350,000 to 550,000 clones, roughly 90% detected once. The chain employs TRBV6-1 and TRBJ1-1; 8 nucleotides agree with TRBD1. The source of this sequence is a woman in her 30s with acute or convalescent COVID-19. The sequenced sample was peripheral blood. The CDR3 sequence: CASSETGTGNTEAFF. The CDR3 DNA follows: TGTGCCAGCAGTGAAACGGGGACAGGGAACACTGAAGCTTTCTTT.